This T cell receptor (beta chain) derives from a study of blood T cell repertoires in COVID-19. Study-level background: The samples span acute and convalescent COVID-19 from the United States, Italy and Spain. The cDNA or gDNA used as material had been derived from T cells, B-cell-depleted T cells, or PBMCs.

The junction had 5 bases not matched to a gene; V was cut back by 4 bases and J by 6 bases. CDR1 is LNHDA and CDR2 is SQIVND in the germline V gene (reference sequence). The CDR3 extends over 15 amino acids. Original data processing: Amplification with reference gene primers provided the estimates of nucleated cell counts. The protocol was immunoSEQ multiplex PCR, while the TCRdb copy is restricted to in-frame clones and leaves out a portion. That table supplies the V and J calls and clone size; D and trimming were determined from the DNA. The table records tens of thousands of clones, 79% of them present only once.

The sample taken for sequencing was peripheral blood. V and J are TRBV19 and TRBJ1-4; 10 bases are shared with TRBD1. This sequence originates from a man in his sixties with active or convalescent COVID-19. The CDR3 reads CASSKPGQGYEKLFF. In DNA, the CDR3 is TGTGCCAGTAGTAAGCCGGGACAGGGGTATGAAAAACTGTTTTTT. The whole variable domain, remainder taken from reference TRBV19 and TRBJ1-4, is DGGITQSPKYLFRKEGQNVTLSCEQNLNHDAMYWYRQDPGQGLRLIYYSQIVNDFQKGDIAEGYSVSREKKESFPLTVTSAQKNPTAFYLCASSKPGQGYEKLFFGSGTQLSVL.